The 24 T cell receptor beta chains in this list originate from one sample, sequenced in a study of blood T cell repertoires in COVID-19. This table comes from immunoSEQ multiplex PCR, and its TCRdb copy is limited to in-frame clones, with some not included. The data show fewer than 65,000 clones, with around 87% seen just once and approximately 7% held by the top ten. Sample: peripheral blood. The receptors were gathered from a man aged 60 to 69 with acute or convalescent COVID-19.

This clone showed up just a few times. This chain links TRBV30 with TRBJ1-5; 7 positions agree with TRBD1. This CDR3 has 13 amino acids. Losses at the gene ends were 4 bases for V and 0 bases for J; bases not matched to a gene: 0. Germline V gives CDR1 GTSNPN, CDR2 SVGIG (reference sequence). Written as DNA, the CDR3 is TGTGCCTGGAACAGGGGTAGCAATCAGCCCCAGCATTTT. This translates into CAWNRGSNQPQHF.

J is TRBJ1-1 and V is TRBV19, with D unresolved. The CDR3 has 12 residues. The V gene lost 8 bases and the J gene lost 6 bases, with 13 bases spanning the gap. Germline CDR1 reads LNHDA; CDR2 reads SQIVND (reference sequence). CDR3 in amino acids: CASRQGRAEAFF. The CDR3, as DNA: TGTGCCAGTCGACAAGGGAGGGCTGAAGCTTTCTTT.

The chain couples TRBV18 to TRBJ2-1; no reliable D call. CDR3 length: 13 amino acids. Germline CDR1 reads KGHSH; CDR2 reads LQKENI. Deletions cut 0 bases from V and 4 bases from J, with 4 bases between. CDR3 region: CASSPPSYNEQFF. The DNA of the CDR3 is TGTGCCAGCTCACCACCATCTTACAATGAGCAGTTCTTC.

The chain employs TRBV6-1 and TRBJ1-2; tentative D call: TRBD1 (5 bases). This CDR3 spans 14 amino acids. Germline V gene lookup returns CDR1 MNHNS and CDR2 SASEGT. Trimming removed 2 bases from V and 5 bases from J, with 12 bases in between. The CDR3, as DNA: TGTGCCAGCAGTGAACAGGGCTTAGCTTATGGCTACACCTTC. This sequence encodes CASSEQGLAYGYTF.

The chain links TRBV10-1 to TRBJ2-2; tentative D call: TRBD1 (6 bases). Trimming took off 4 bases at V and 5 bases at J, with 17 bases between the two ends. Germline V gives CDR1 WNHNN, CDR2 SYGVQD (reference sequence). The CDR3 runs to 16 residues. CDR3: CASSVGASDGTGELFF. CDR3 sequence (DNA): TGCGCCAGCAGTGTGGGGGCTTCGGACGGAACCGGGGAGCTGTTTTTT.

CDR3 coding DNA: TGTGCCAGCAGCTTACCCCCTACCCGCGTTCCTCAAGAGACCCAGTACTTC. It codes for CASSLPPTRVPQETQYF. The V call is TRBV7-9, the J call TRBJ2-5; D is undetermined. Germline lookup yields CDR1 SEHNR and CDR2 FQNEAQ (reference sequence). This CDR3 comprises 17 residues. Between the trimmed V and J ends, which lost 2 bases and 2 bases, there was a span of 18 bases.

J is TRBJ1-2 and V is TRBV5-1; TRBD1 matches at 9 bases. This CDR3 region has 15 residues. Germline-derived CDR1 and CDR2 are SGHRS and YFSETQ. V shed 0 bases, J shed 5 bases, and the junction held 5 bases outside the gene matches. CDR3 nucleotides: TGCGCCAGCAGCTTGGAACAGGGGGCGTCGTATGGCTACACCTTC. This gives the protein CASSLEQGASYGYTF.

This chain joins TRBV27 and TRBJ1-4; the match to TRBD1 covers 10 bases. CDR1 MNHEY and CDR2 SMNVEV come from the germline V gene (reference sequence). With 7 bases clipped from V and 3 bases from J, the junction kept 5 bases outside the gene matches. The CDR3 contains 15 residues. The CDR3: CASTTGTGANEKLFF. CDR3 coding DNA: TGTGCCAGCACGACCGGGACAGGGGCTAATGAAAAACTGTTTTTT.

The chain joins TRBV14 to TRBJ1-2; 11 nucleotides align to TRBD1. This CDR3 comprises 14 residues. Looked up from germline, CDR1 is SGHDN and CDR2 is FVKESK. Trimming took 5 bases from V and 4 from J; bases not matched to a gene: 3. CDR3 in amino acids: CASSRGTGGYGYTF. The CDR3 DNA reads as TGTGCCAGCAGCAGGGGGACAGGGGGCTATGGCTACACCTTC.

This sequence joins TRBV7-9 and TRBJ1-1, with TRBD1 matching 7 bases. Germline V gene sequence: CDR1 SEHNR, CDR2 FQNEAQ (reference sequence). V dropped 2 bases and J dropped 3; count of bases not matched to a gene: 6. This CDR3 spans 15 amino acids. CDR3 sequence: CASSLMAGGHTEAFF. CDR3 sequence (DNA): TGTGCCAGCAGCTTAATGGCAGGGGGGCACACTGAAGCTTTCTTT.

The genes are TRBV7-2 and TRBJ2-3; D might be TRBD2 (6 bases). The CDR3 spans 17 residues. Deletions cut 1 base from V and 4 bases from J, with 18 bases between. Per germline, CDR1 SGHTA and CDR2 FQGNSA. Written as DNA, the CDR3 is TGTGCCAGCAGCTTAGGACCCGGGACTTCCCTTGCAGATACGCAGTATTTT. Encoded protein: CASSLGPGTSLADTQYF.

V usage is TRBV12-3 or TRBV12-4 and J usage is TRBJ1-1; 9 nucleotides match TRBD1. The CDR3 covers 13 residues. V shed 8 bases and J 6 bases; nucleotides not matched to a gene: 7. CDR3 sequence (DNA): TGTGCCAGCGGGACAGGGACGGTCCCTGAAGCTTTCTTT. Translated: CASGTGTVPEAFF.

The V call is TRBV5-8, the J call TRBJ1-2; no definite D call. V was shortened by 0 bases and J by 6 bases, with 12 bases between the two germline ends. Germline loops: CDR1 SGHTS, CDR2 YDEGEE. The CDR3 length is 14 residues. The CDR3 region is CASSLAGSRHGYTF. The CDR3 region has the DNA TGTGCCAGCAGCTTGGCCGGGAGCCGCCATGGCTACACCTTC.

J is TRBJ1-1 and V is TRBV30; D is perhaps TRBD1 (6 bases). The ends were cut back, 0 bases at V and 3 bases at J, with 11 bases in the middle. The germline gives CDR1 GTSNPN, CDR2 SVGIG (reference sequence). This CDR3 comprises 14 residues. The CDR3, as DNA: TGTGCCTGGAGTGTTACGGGGGGCCACACTGAAGCTTTCTTT. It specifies CAWSVTGGHTEAFF.

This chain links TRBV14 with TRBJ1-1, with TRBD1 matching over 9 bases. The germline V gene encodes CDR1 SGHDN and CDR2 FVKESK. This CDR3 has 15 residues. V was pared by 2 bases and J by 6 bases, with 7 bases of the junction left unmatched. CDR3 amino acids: CASSQLGQGISEAFF. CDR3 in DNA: TGTGCCAGCAGCCAACTGGGACAGGGTATTTCTGAAGCTTTCTTT.

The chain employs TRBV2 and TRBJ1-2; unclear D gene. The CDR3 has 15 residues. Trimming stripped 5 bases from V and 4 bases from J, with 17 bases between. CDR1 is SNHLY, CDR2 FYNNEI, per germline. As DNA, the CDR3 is TGTGCCAGCAGTCCGGGTGCCAGTCGTAGCTATGGCTACACCTTC. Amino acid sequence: CASSPGASRSYGYTF.

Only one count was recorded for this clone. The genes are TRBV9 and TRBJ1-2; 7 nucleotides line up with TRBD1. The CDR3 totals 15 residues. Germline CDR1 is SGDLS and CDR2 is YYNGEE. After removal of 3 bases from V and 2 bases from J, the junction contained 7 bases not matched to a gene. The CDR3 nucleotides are TGTGCCAGCAGCGCGGGGGACAGCTCGAACTATGGCTACACCTTC. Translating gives CASSAGDSSNYGYTF.

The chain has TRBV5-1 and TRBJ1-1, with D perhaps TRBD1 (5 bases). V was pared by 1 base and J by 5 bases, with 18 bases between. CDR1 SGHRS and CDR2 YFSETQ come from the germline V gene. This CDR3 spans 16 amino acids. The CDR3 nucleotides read TGCGCCAGCAGCTTGTCCCCTCAGGGCCTAGGTACTGAAGCTTTCTTT. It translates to CASSLSPQGLGTEAFF.

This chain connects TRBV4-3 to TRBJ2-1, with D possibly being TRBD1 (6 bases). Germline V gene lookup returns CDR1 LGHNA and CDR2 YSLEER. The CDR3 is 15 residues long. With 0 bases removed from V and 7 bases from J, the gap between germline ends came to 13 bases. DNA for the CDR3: TGCGCCAGCAGCCAAGATCTCACAGGGTGGAATGAGCAGTTCTTC. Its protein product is CASSQDLTGWNEQFF.

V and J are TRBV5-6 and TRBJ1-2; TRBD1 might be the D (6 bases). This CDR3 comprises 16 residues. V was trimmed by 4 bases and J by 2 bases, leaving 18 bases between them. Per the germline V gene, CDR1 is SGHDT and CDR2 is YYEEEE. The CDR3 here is CASSRRNRDTNYGYTF. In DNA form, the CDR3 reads TGTGCCAGCAGCCGACGCAACAGGGACACCAACTATGGCTACACCTTC. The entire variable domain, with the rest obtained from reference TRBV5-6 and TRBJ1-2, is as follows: DAGVTQSPTHLIKTRGQQVTLRCSPKSGHDTVSWYQQALGQGPQFIFQYYEEEERQRGNFPDRFSGHQFPNYSSELNVNALLLGDSALYLCASSRRNRDTNYGYTFGSGTRLTVV.

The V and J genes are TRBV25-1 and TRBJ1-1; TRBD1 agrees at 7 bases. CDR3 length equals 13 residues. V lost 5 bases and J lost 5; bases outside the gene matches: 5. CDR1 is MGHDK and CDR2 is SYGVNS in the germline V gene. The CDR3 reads CASSNRGGTEAFF. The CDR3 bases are TGTGCCAGCAGTAACAGGGGTGGGACTGAAGCTTTCTTT.

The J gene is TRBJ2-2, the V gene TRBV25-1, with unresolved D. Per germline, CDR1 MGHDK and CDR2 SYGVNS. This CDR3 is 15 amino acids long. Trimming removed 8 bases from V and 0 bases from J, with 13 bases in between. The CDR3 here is CASVFGLANTGELFF. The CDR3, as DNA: TGTGCCAGCGTATTTGGTTTAGCGAACACCGGGGAGCTGTTTTTT.

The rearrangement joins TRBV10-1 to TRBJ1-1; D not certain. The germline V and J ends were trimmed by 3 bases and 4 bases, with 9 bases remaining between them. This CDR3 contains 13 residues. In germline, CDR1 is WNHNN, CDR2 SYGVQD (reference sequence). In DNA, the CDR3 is TGCGCCAGCAGTGATAGCCGTAGCACTGAAGCTTTCTTT. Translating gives CASSDSRSTEAFF.

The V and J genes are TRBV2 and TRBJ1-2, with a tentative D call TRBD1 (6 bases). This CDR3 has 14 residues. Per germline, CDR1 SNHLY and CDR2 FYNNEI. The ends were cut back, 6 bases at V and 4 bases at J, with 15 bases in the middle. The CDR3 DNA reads TGTGCCAGCAGATTAGGGGGAGCGGTCTATGGCTACACCTTC. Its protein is CASRLGGAVYGYTF.